These 6 T cell receptor beta chains were all obtained from the same sample, sequenced in a study of brain T cells in children with intractable seizures. Sequenced by immunoSEQ multiplex PCR; TCRdb stores in-frame clones only, minus some. Altogether tens of thousands of clones are present, roughly 92% being singletons, with the ten largest covering roughly 6.7%. This sample comprised peripheral blood, obtained at surgery. The receptors were gathered from a boy aged 5-17 years with focal cortical dysplasia and intractable seizures.

J is TRBJ2-5 and V is TRBV14; weak D call: TRBD2 (6 bases). The V and J ends lost 4 bases and 5 bases respectively, with 8 bases between them. This CDR3 is 12 amino acids long. CDR1 is SGHDN, CDR2 FVKESK, per germline. The CDR3 here is CASSRTMETQYF. The CDR3 coding sequence is TGTGCCAGCAGCCGGACTATGGAGACCCAGTACTTC.

The CDR3 DNA sequence: TGTGCCAGCAGCTTGGAAATTACGGGACTAGCGGGAGTCGACACCGGGGAGCTGTTTTTT. Protein sequence: CASSLEITGLAGVDTGELFF. The rearrangement links TRBV5-5 to TRBJ2-2; 14 nucleotides agree with TRBD2. The germline V gene encodes CDR1 SGHKS and CDR2 YYEKEE (reference sequence). The CDR3 covers 20 residues. Trimming took 0 bases from V and 3 from J; bases not matched to a gene: 10.

V is TRBV20-1 and J is TRBJ1-1; unclear D gene. Germline V gives CDR1 DFQATT, CDR2 SNEGSKA (reference sequence). The V gene lost 2 bases and the J gene lost 2 bases, with 3 bases spanning the gap. The CDR3 runs 11 residues. The CDR3 is CSARSNTEAFF. The CDR3 DNA sequence: TGCAGTGCTAGAAGTAACACTGAAGCTTTCTTT.

This clone was recorded only once. The V gene is TRBV5-5, the J gene TRBJ2-3; 9 bases line up with TRBD1. The CDR3 runs 16 residues. Germline V gene data show CDR1 as SGHKS and CDR2 as YYEKEE (reference sequence). The trim removed 4 bases at V and 3 bases at J, leaving 9 bases unmatched. DNA of the CDR3: TGTGCCAGCAGCCCGGGGACAGGGAAGGCAACAGATACGCAGTATTTT. As protein: CASSPGTGKATDTQYF.

This chain links TRBV5-1 with TRBJ2-6; D is unresolved. V shed 4 bases and J shed 4 bases, with 18 bases lying between them. The CDR3 totals 17 residues. The germline V gene has CDR1 SGHRS and CDR2 YFSETQ. The DNA of the CDR3 is TGCGCCAGCAGCGCAGACCTAGGACCATGGGGGGCCAACGTCCTGACTTTC. Amino acid sequence: CASSADLGPWGANVLTF.

This sequence joins TRBV5-4 and TRBJ1-2, with D unresolved. This CDR3 is 14 amino acids long. CDR1 and CDR2 (germline): SGHNT, YYREEE (reference sequence). The V end lost 2 bases, the J end lost 6 bases, and 14 bases lay between the germline ends. Written as DNA, the CDR3 is TGTGCCAGCAGCTTTTTTATGGGGAGTGATGGCTACACCTTC. This translates into CASSFFMGSDGYTF.